A single sample gave rise to the 4 T cell receptor beta chains below, sequenced in a study of shared clonotypes between healthy human individuals (dated by TCRdb to between 2020 and 2021). Libraries were constructed by the immunoSEQ multiplex PCR assay. TCRdb re-hosts the immuneACCESS table, in-frame sequences only. Its copies lack some clones; in the studies checked, an unresolved V gene accounts for under half of them, and the cause for the rest is not known. Counted in this sample were 2 million to 3 million clones; roughly 93% of them appeared once. The ten largest clonotypes hold roughly 0.39% of the sample. Source material: naive CD4+ T cells from PBMCs. The cell subset or site label corresponds to: CD45RA+ positively selected. The receptors here all came from a man aged 18 to 29 in good health. Some clones in this sample may be carry-over from other donors' samples.

The chain has TRBV11-2 and TRBJ2-7; 7 bases line up with TRBD1. The V gene's germline CDR1 is SGHAT and CDR2 FQNNGV. J gave up 5 bases and V 5 bases, and 12 bases lay outside the gene matches. This CDR3 comprises 15 residues. The CDR3 DNA sequence: TGTGCCAGCAGCCCCAGAGGGGGCGGGTCCGACGAGCAGTACTTC. Translated, it gives CASSPRGGGSDEQYF.

The gene calls are TRBV30 and TRBJ2-5; D remains ambiguous. This CDR3 has 14 residues. V was shortened by 0 bases and J by 2 bases, with 10 bases between the two germline ends. CDR1 GTSNPN and CDR2 SVGIG come from the germline V gene (reference sequence). As DNA, the CDR3 is TGTGCCTGGAGTGTAGGCCGAGCACAAGAGACCCAGTACTTC. This gives the protein CAWSVGRAQETQYF.

The chain links TRBV7-9 to TRBJ2-5; 7 nucleotides align to TRBD2. CDR1 and CDR2 from the germline V gene are SEHNR and FQNEAQ (reference sequence). The CDR3 has 16 amino acids. V dropped 2 bases and J dropped 5; count of bases not matched to a gene: 11. The CDR3 protein is CASSLWAGVNGETQYF. The DNA for the CDR3 is TGTGCCAGCAGCTTATGGGCGGGAGTCAATGGTGAGACCCAGTACTTC. The full variable domain, with the rest looked up from reference TRBV7-9 and TRBJ2-5, is DTGVSQNPRHKITKRGQNVTFRCDPISEHNRLYWYRQTLGQGPEFLTYFQNEAQLEKSRLLSDRFSAERPKGSFSTLEIQRTEQGDSAMYLCASSLWAGVNGETQYFGPGTRLLVL.

V and J are TRBV5-1 and TRBJ2-1; D is unclear. The CDR3 runs 14 residues. Germline CDR1 and CDR2: SGHRS and YFSETQ. The germline V and J ends were trimmed by 3 bases and 8 bases, with 15 bases remaining between them. The DNA for the CDR3 is TGCGCCAGCAGCTACCCTAGGTCACCCGATGAGCAGTTCTTC. Translating it yields CASSYPRSPDEQFF. The full variable domain, with the rest looked up from reference TRBV5-1 and TRBJ2-1, is KAGVTQTPRYLIKTRGQQVTLSCSPISGHRSVSWYQQTPGQGLQFLFEYFSETQRNKGNFPGRFSGRQFSNSRSEMNVSTLELGDSALYLCASSYPRSPDEQFFGPGTRLTVL.